This passage covers 21 T cell receptor beta chains from one sample sequenced in a study of blood T cell repertoires in COVID-19. Clones were sequenced by immunoSEQ multiplex PCR, and TCRdb holds only the in-frame ones, with some missing. The repertoire consists of about 380,000 clones, with roughly nine tenths occurring once and the leading ten covering 0.95% to 1.5%. The sequenced sample was peripheral blood. Receptors originate from a man aged 40-55 years with acute or convalescent COVID-19.

The chain couples TRBV6-2 or TRBV6-3 to TRBJ2-3; 8 nucleotides align to TRBD1. Germline lookup yields CDR1 MNHEY and CDR2 SVGEGT. V shed 2 bases, J shed 1 base, and the junction held 2 bases outside the gene matches. The CDR3 consists of 15 residues. CDR3 bases: TGTGCCAGCAGTTACACGGGACAGGGCACAGATACGCAGTATTTT. It is translated as CASSYTGQGTDTQYF.

The rearrangement links TRBV6-2 or TRBV6-3 to TRBJ2-3; D uncertain. V was pared by 4 bases and J by 4 bases, with 6 bases between. This CDR3 is 12 amino acids long. CDR1 is MNHEY, CDR2 SVGEGT, per germline. CDR3 DNA: TGTGCCAGCAGTTTAAATTCAGATACGCAGTATTTT. Its translation: CASSLNSDTQYF.

This chain links TRBV28 with TRBJ2-7; TRBD2 is a possible D gene (6 bases). This CDR3 region has 15 residues. Looked up from germline, CDR1 is MDHEN and CDR2 is SYDVKM. The V and J ends lost 3 bases and 4 bases respectively, with 16 bases between them. CDR3 DNA sequence: TGTGCCAGCAGTTTCGGGGGAAAAAATGAGTACGAGCAGTACTTC. It specifies CASSFGGKNEYEQYF.

The chain couples TRBV7-9 to TRBJ2-5, with 8 bases matching TRBD1. The CDR3 consists of 14 residues. In germline, CDR1 is SEHNR, CDR2 FQNEAQ (reference sequence). V shed 5 bases and J 4 bases; nucleotides not matched to a gene: 6. The CDR3 region has the DNA TGTGCCAGCAGCCGCGGACAGGGTACAGAGACCCAGTACTTC. Translation gives CASSRGQGTETQYF.

The genes are TRBV18 and TRBJ1-2; the match to TRBD1 covers 11 bases. V lost 3 bases and J lost 9; bases outside the gene matches: 9. Germline V CDR1 and CDR2: KGHSH, LQKENI. This CDR3 spans 15 amino acids. The chain's CDR3 is CASSPGQGVYSSYTF. The CDR3 nucleotides read TGTGCCAGCTCACCGGGACAGGGGGTTTACTCGAGCTACACCTTC.

The V and J genes are TRBV5-1 and TRBJ2-1; 7 bases are shared with TRBD1. The CDR3 has 13 amino acids. V was pared by 6 bases and J by 10 bases, with 10 bases of the junction left unmatched. The germline V gene has CDR1 SGHRS and CDR2 YFSETQ. CDR3 sequence (DNA): TGCGCCAGCACCATGGACAGGCTGGGCGAGCAGTTCTTC. The encoded protein is CASTMDRLGEQFF.

The rearrangement uses TRBV12-3 or TRBV12-4 and TRBJ2-1; D is ambiguous. CDR3 size: 13 residues. Trimming removed 6 bases at V and 6 bases at J, with 12 bases between. This chain's CDR3 is CASRSGEGNEQFF. CDR3 in DNA: TGTGCCAGCAGGTCGGGTGAAGGCAATGAGCAGTTCTTC.

This clone was observed a single time. J is TRBJ2-2 and V is TRBV5-1; no clear D gene. CDR1 and CDR2 from the germline V gene are SGHRS and YFSETQ. This CDR3 has 12 residues. The germline V and J ends were trimmed by 2 bases and 7 bases, with 6 bases remaining between them. CDR3 residues: CASSLSGGELFF. CDR3 nucleotides: TGCGCCAGCAGCTTATCGGGCGGGGAGCTGTTTTTT.

V usage is TRBV30 and J usage is TRBJ1-4, with 9 bases that match TRBD1. The CDR3 covers 14 residues. Germline V CDR1 and CDR2: GTSNPN, SVGIG (reference sequence). The CDR3 coding sequence is TGTGCGATACACTACAGGGGGCATGGTGAAAAACTGTTTTTT. It translates to CAIHYRGHGEKLFF.

The J gene is TRBJ2-1, the V gene TRBV24-1; TRBD1 aligns across 9 bases. V was pared by 1 base and J by 5 bases, with 11 bases of the junction left unmatched. Germline lookup yields CDR1 KGHDR and CDR2 SFDVKD. This CDR3 spans 18 amino acids. The CDR3 reads CATSDFEGQGISNNEQFF. The CDR3 bases are TGTGCCACCAGTGATTTCGAGGGACAGGGTATTTCGAACAATGAGCAGTTCTTC.

The gene calls are TRBV7-2 and TRBJ1-6; TRBD1 agrees at 7 bases. Unmatched junction bases numbered 6, after V lost 5 bases and J lost 8 bases. This CDR3 is built from 14 residues. CDR1 and CDR2 from the germline V gene are SGHTA and FQGNSA. CDR3 amino acids: CASSLDREYSPLHF. In DNA, the CDR3 is TGTGCCAGCAGCCTTGACAGGGAGTATTCACCCCTCCACTTT. Full variable domain (rest looked up from reference TRBV7-2 and TRBJ1-6): GAGVSQSPSNKVTEKGKDVELRCDPISGHTALYWYRQSLGQGLEFLIYFQGNSAPDKSGLPSDRFSAERTGGSVSTLTIQRTQQEDSAVYLCASSLDREYSPLHFGNGTRLTVT.

This chain links TRBV25-1 with TRBJ2-7, with 7 bases fitting TRBD1. Germline V lookup: CDR1 MGHDK, CDR2 SYGVNS. CDR3 length: 13 residues. After removal of 10 bases from V and 3 bases from J, the junction contained 9 bases not matched to a gene. CDR3 in amino acids: CATRDSLVYEQYF. The CDR3 DNA sequence: TGTGCCACCCGGGACAGCCTCGTCTACGAGCAGTACTTC.

V and J are TRBV27 and TRBJ2-7; D not resolved. Between the trimmed V and J ends, which lost 5 bases and 4 bases, there was a span of 18 bases. The germline V gene encodes CDR1 MNHEY and CDR2 SMNVEV (reference sequence). CDR3 length: 15 residues. In DNA form, the CDR3 reads TGTGCCAGCAGTCCATGGCCGCCGGGTAGGTACGAGCAGTACTTC. Amino acids: CASSPWPPGRYEQYF.

The rearrangement uses TRBV2 and TRBJ2-6; D may be TRBD2 (5 bases). Trimming removed 2 bases from V and 9 bases from J, with 17 bases in between. This CDR3 region has 16 residues. In germline, CDR1 is SNHLY, CDR2 FYNNEI. DNA of the CDR3: TGTGCCAGCAGTGAAAGGGCGGCCGCTGGAGGCAACGTCCTGACTTTC. It specifies CASSERAAAGGNVLTF.

The chain uses TRBV30 and TRBJ2-7; tentative D call: TRBD2 (5 bases). CDR1 GTSNPN and CDR2 SVGIG come from the germline V gene (reference sequence). V lost 2 bases and J 6 bases, leaving 17 bases between the germline ends. The CDR3 is made up of 14 amino acids. The CDR3: CAWSQTDRGGEQYF. Written as DNA, the CDR3 is TGTGCCTGGAGTCAGACTGACCGGGGTGGCGAGCAGTACTTC.

This chain connects TRBV12-5 to TRBJ1-3; the D gene is possibly TRBD1 (6 bases). The V end was cut by 6 bases, the J end by 0 bases, with 9 bases between. Germline lookup yields CDR1 LGHNT and CDR2 FRNRAP. The CDR3 is 14 amino acids. Written as DNA, the CDR3 is TGTGCTAGTGGGACAGGACTCTCTGGAAACACCATATATTTT. It translates to CASGTGLSGNTIYF. Looking up the rest from reference TRBV12-5 and TRBJ1-3 gives the full variable domain: DARVTQTPRHKVTEMGQEVTMRCQPILGHNTVFWYRQTMMQGLELLAYFRNRAPLDDSGMPKDRFSAEMPDATLATLKIQPSEPRDSAVYFCASGTGLSGNTIYFGEGSWLTVV.

The chain combines TRBV6-2 or TRBV6-3 with TRBJ2-1; D might be TRBD1 or TRBD2, each matching 6 bases. Germline V gene sequence: CDR1 MNHEY, CDR2 SVGEGT. The V gene lost 6 bases and the J gene lost 9 bases, with 15 bases spanning the gap. The CDR3 is 13 amino acids. CDR3 nucleotide sequence: TGTGCCAGCAGCCAGGGGCTAGCGACTGAGCAGTTCTTC. It specifies CASSQGLATEQFF.

The rearrangement links TRBV5-8 to TRBJ2-2; the D gene is possibly TRBD1 (6 bases). The CDR3 is made up of 17 amino acids. V was pared by 2 bases and J by 6 bases, with 20 bases between. CDR1 SGHTS and CDR2 YDEGEE come from the germline V gene. In DNA, the CDR3 is TGTGCCAGCAGCTTACAAAGGGGGTCCGAGGCGGCCGGGGAGCTGTTTTTT. Translating it yields CASSLQRGSEAAGELFF.

This clone was observed once. The chain combines TRBV10-2 with TRBJ2-1; D not resolved. V lost 4 bases and J lost 3, with 13 bases in between. The CDR3 loop spans 15 amino acids. From germline, CDR1 is WSHSY and CDR2 SAAADI. This CDR3 reads CASSVRRKIYNEQFF. CDR3 nucleotides: TGCGCCAGCAGTGTAAGGCGGAAAATCTACAATGAGCAGTTCTTC.

Only a few counts were recorded for this clone. The V call is TRBV2, the J call TRBJ2-5, with D uncertain. The CDR3 has 11 amino acids. V was cut by 8 bases and J by 5 bases, with 9 bases left in between. Germline CDR1 and CDR2: SNHLY and FYNNEI. The CDR3 is CASRLEETQYF. The CDR3 bases are TGTGCCAGCCGGTTGGAGGAGACCCAGTACTTC.

The chain joins TRBV10-3 to TRBJ2-1; 8 bases are a match to TRBD2. The CDR3 runs to 16 residues. V lost 11 bases to trimming and J lost 6 bases; unmatched junction nucleotides: 18. From germline, CDR1 is ENHRY and CDR2 SYGVKD. CDR3 sequence (DNA): TGTGCCTCCCATTTCGGCGGGGGGATAGGAGGCAATGAGCAGTTCTTC. This codes for CASHFGGGIGGNEQFF.